The rows below give T cell receptor beta chains drawn from one sample of a study of early T cells in non-severe SARS-CoV-2 infection. TCRdb re-derived calls from the 5' RACE reads in MiXCR, one entry per CDR3 protein. This sample has tens of thousands of distinct CDR3 sequences, with 9.5% to 12% found just once. The sample consisted of whole blood. Receptors were obtained from an adult who was a healthcare worker with PCR-confirmed SARS-CoV-2 infection or an uninfected control (not recorded which). Both conserved end residues are part of each CDR3. A D gene is named only where the DNA matches it firmly. For some rows the clone size is stated as once, few or many, or as a class when expanded; others skip it.

DNA: TGTGCCAGCTTTCGGAGCTCAGGTAGCACAGATACGCAGTATTTT; CDR3: CASFRSSGSTDTQYF; size: few; J: TRBJ2-3; V: TRBV2; D: -
DNA: TGTGCCAGCAGCCAAGGGATCGGATCGGGGTATTCACCCCTCCACTTT; CDR3: CASSQGIGSGYSPLHF; size: many; J: TRBJ1-6; V: TRBV3-1; D: -
DNA: TGCGCCAGCAGCTCCGGCCCCCTGGATAGCGGGAGATCCACTGAGCAGTTCTTC; CDR3: CASSSGPLDSGRSTEQFF; size: many; J: TRBJ2-1; V: TRBV5-1; D: TRBD2
DNA: TGTGCCAGCAGCGCAGACGGGACCTACGAGCAGTACTTC; CDR3: CASSADGTYEQYF; size: many; J: TRBJ2-7; V: TRBV11-2; D: -
DNA: TGCAGTGCTAGAGATCTTGCAGAAGCTTTCTTT; CDR3: CSARDLAEAFF; size: many; J: TRBJ1-1; V: TRBV20-1; D: -
DNA: TGTGCCAGCAGTTCACCGGGACAGAGTATAAGTGAGCAGTTCTTC; CDR3: CASSSPGQSISEQFF; size: -; J: TRBJ2-1; V: TRBV5-4; D: TRBD1
DNA: TGTGCCACCACGGACCCTGGGACTGAAGCTTTCTTT; CDR3: CATTDPGTEAFF; size: many; J: TRBJ1-1; V: TRBV6-2/TRBV6-3; D: -
DNA: TGCAGTGCTCCAAAGACAGGGGCGAGGGACGAGCAGTACTTC; CDR3: CSAPKTGARDEQYF; size: -; J: TRBJ2-7; V: TRBV20-1; D: TRBD1
DNA: TGTGCCAGCAGCGACTTCACCGGGGAGCTGTTTTTT; CDR3: CASSDFTGELFF; size: many; J: TRBJ2-2; V: TRBV7-6; D: -
DNA: TGTGCCAGCAGCGTAGGTGTGAGCGGGAGGGCCCACGAGCAGTACTTC; CDR3: CASSVGVSGRAHEQYF; size: -; J: TRBJ2-7; V: TRBV9; D: TRBD2
DNA: TGTGCCAGCAGTTTATCGGTCGTAGGCGCAGGGGGCAGAGATACGCAGTATTTT; CDR3: CASSLSVVGAGGRDTQYF; size: many; J: TRBJ2-3; V: TRBV27; D: TRBD1
DNA: TGTGCCAGCAGCCAAGGGGGCCTCTGGTCCATGTACGAGCAGTACTTC; CDR3: CASSQGGLWSMYEQYF; size: -; J: TRBJ2-7; V: TRBV3-1; D: -
DNA: TGTGCCAGCTCACCACTCTCGGCCCATAGCGGGAGGGATTCACCCCTCCACTTT; CDR3: CASSPLSAHSGRDSPLHF; size: once; J: TRBJ1-6; V: TRBV18; D: -
DNA: TGTGCCAGCAGACAGGGGGCAGCCTACGAGCAGTACTTC; CDR3: CASRQGAAYEQYF; size: few; J: TRBJ2-7; V: TRBV5-8; D: TRBD1
DNA: TGTGCCAGCAGCTTAGTGGTTCAGACGTCTGGCTACACCTTC; CDR3: CASSLVVQTSGYTF; size: many; J: TRBJ1-2; V: TRBV7-2; D: -
DNA: TGCAGCGTTGACCGGCCAGACGAAGCTTTCTTT; CDR3: CSVDRPDEAFF; size: -; J: TRBJ1-1; V: TRBV29-1; D: -
DNA: TGTGCCAGCAGCCCAACGTCTGGGGCCAACGTCCTGACTTTC; CDR3: CASSPTSGANVLTF; size: many; J: TRBJ2-6; V: TRBV7-8; D: -
DNA: TGTGCCAGCAGCAAACCTGGCGGGGGGATCTATGAGCAGTTCTTC; CDR3: CASSKPGGGIYEQFF; size: few; J: TRBJ2-1; V: TRBV7-2; D: TRBD2
DNA: TGTGCCAGCAGCCGGGACAGGGCCTTGCGGGGATCCTACGAGCAGTACTTC; CDR3: CASSRDRALRGSYEQYF; size: -; J: TRBJ2-7; V: TRBV6-2/TRBV6-3; D: TRBD1
DNA: TGCAGTGCTCAGGGTAACGGCAATCAGCCCCAGCATTTT; CDR3: CSAQGNGNQPQHF; size: many; J: TRBJ1-5; V: TRBV20-1; D: -
DNA: TGTGCCAGCAGCCCCAGGTTGTTTGGGCCCTCCTACAAGCAGTACTTC; CDR3: CASSPRLFGPSYKQYF; size: once; J: TRBJ2-7; V: TRBV7-2; D: -
DNA: TGTGCCAGCAGCGATCTTCTAGGGGGCGAAGTAGGGGAAAAACTGTTTTTT; CDR3: CASSDLLGGEVGEKLFF; size: few; J: TRBJ1-4; V: TRBV27; D: TRBD1